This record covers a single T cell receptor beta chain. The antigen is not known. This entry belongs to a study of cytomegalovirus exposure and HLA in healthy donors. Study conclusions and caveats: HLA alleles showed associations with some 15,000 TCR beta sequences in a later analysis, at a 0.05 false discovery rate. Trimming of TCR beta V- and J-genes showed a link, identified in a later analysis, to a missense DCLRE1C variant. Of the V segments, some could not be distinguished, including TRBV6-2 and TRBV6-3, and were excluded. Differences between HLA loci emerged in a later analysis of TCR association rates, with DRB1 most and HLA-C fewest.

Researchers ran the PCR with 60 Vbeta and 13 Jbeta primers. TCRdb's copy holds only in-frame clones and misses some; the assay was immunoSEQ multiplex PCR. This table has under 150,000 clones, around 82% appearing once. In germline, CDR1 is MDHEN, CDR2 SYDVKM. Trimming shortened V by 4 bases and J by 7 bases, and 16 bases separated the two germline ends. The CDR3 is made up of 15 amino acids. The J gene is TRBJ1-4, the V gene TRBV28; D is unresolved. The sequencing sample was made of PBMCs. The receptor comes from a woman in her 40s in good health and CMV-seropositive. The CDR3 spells CASSYPALGGEKLFF. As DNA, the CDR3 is TGTGCCAGCAGTTACCCCGCTTTAGGCGGTGAAAAACTGTTTTTT.